This is a list of T cell receptor beta chains from one sample in a study of blood T cells in healthy people across ages. A single record per CDR3 protein comes from TCRdb applying MiXCR to the 5' RACE reads. Of about 1.4 million distinct CDR3 sequences in the sample, almost 60% were seen once. The sequenced sample consisted of blood. The receptor set was obtained from a man younger than 35 in good health. CDR3s include the opening cysteine and the closing phenylalanine or tryptophan. A D gene is named only where the DNA matches it firmly. Only some rows state a clone size, as once, few, many or a class for expanded clones.

j_gene | v_gene | abundance | d_gene | CDR3aa | CDR3nt
TRBJ2-3 | TRBV20-1 | few | TRBD2 | CSARSGATTDTQYF | TGCAGTGCGAGGAGCGGGGCGACCACAGATACGCAGTATTTT
TRBJ1-2 | TRBV27 | . | TRBD1 | CASSLREGGGYSYTF | TGTGCCAGCAGTTTAAGGGAAGGGGGCGGATATAGCTACACCTTC
TRBJ2-5 | TRBV7-9 | . | . | CASSLVVGVEETQYF | TGTGCCAGCAGCTTAGTGGTGGGAGTAGAGGAGACCCAGTACTTC
TRBJ2-2 | TRBV4-1 | . | TRBD2 | CASSLSGATNTGELFF | TGCGCCAGCAGCCTTAGCGGGGCCACGAACACCGGGGAGCTGTTTTTT
TRBJ2-6 | TRBV29-1 | . | . | CSVVPGAGANVLTF | TGCAGCGTTGTCCCCGGGGCTGGGGCCAACGTCCTGACTTTC
TRBJ1-2 | TRBV11-2 | . | . | CASSYFSGGRVTGYTF | TGTGCCAGCAGCTACTTCTCGGGGGGGAGGGTCACTGGCTACACCTTC
TRBJ2-3 | TRBV9 | . | . | CASSVGGNSPDTQYF | TGTGCCAGCAGCGTAGGGGGGAACTCGCCAGATACGCAGTATTTT
TRBJ1-3 | TRBV15 | few | . | CATSTWSSGNTIYF | TGTGCCACCAGCACGTGGAGCTCTGGAAACACCATATATTTT
TRBJ2-4 | TRBV9 | few | . | CASSVGGLDIQYF | TGTGCCAGCAGCGTAGGCGGGTTGGACATTCAGTACTTC
TRBJ1-1 | TRBV4-1 | few | TRBD1 | CASSRGPPQGGTEAFF | TGCGCCAGCAGCCGAGGCCCCCCGCAGGGGGGAACTGAAGCTTTCTTT
TRBJ1-4 | TRBV4-2 | . | . | CASSQERGGQNYEKLFF | TGTGCCAGCAGCCAAGAAAGGGGGGGACAAAATTACGAAAAACTGTTTTTT
TRBJ2-7 | TRBV6-5 | few | TRBD2 | CASSYGVPSGSYEQYF | TGTGCCAGCAGTTACGGCGTTCCTAGCGGTTCCTACGAGCAGTACTTC
TRBJ1-1 | TRBV27 | . | TRBD1 | CASSFGTGSEAFF | TGTGCCAGCAGTTTCGGGACAGGGTCTGAAGCTTTCTTT
TRBJ2-1 | TRBV9 | few | . | CASSVVMYNEQFF | TGTGCCAGCAGCGTAGTCATGTACAATGAGCAGTTCTTC
TRBJ2-5 | TRBV4-1 | . | . | CASSQDQRGVGQETQYF | TGCGCCAGCAGCCAAGATCAAAGGGGGGTAGGACAAGAGACCCAGTACTTC
TRBJ2-7 | TRBV30 | once | . | CAWSVSSYNEQYF | TGTGCCTGGAGTGTGAGCTCCTACAATGAGCAGTACTTC
TRBJ2-2 | TRBV12-3/TRBV12-4 | . | TRBD1 | CASRLLDRGGELFF | TGTGCCAGCAGACTACTAGACAGGGGTGGGGAGCTGTTTTTT
TRBJ2-2 | TRBV28 | few | TRBD1 | CALGGANTGELFF | TGTGCCCTAGGGGGCGCGAACACCGGGGAGCTGTTTTTT
TRBJ1-2 | TRBV4-3 | . | . | CASSQGRTGTRRLFGYTF | TGCGCCAGCAGCCAAGGTCGAACTGGGACACGCAGGCTATTTGGCTACACCTTC
TRBJ2-3 | TRBV7-2 | . | . | CASSSEALWISDTQYF | TGTGCCAGCAGCTCCGAGGCCCTGTGGATCTCAGATACGCAGTATTTT
TRBJ1-2 | TRBV29-1 | . | . | CSVYYNGYTF | TGCAGCGTTTATTACAATGGCTACACCTTC
TRBJ2-7 | TRBV20-1 | . | . | CSARDPAHYEQYF | TGCAGTGCTAGAGACCCCGCCCACTACGAGCAGTACTTC
TRBJ1-2 | TRBV7-2 | . | TRBD1 | CASSLGPGQLSYGYTF | TGTGCCAGCAGCTTGGGGCCGGGACAGCTAAGCTATGGCTACACCTTC
TRBJ1-2 | TRBV28 | . | . | CASSLSDSGYGYTF | TGTGCCAGCAGTCTATCAGACTCCGGTTATGGCTACACCTTC
TRBJ1-5 | TRBV7-2 | few | . | CASSLGPMRPQHF | TGTGCCAGCAGCCTTGGACCCATGCGGCCCCAGCATTTT
TRBJ2-1 | TRBV28 | . | . | CASTPRRGAYNEQFF | TGTGCCAGCACTCCGCGGAGGGGCGCCTACAATGAGCAGTTCTTC
TRBJ2-3 | TRBV6-2/TRBV6-3 | . | . | CACLGEEGGQYF | TGTGCCTGCCTCGGGGAGGAAGGTGGGCAGTATTTT
TRBJ2-1 | TRBV4-2 | . | . | CASSQDYRPDNEQFF | TGTGCCAGCAGCCAAGATTACCGACCCGACAATGAGCAGTTCTTC
TRBJ2-3 | TRBV12-3/TRBV12-4 | . | . | CATSPNLADTQYF | TGTGCCACATCTCCCAACCTGGCAGATACGCAGTATTTT
TRBJ2-5 | TRBV4-1 | . | . | CASSQESRVQYF | TGCGCCAGCAGCCAAGAATCCCGGGTCCAGTACTTC
TRBJ2-3 | TRBV4-2 | . | TRBD2 | CASSPRIAGGTDTQYF | TGTGCCAGCAGCCCCCGAATAGCGGGGGGGACAGATACGCAGTATTTT
TRBJ2-7 | TRBV7-8 | once | TRBD1 | CASSTDRGRSEQYF | TGTGCCAGCAGCACAGACAGGGGAAGGAGCGAGCAGTACTTC
TRBJ2-1 | TRBV20-1 | once | TRBD2 | CSQTGTSGNEQFF | TGCAGTCAAACCGGGACTAGTGGCAATGAGCAGTTCTTC
TRBJ2-7 | TRBV27 | . | TRBD2 | CASSFSLGLAGGNEQYF | TGTGCCAGCAGTTTTTCTCTTGGACTAGCGGGAGGAAACGAGCAGTACTTC
TRBJ2-7 | TRBV25-1 | . | . | CASSGGFAHEQYF | TGTGCCAGCAGTGGTGGGTTCGCGCACGAGCAGTACTTC
TRBJ1-6 | TRBV27 | . | . | CASSSREYSPLHF | TGTGCCAGCAGTTCCAGGGAGTATTCACCCCTCCACTTT
TRBJ2-7 | TRBV7-2 | few | . | CASSPGSPWSSYEQYF | TGTGCCAGCAGCCCAGGCTCGCCCTGGAGCTCCTACGAGCAGTACTTC
TRBJ2-5 | TRBV28 | . | . | CASRRPGWETQYF | TGTGCCAGCAGGCGGCCGGGATGGGAGACCCAGTACTTC
TRBJ2-3 | TRBV20-1 | . | . | CSAPSTDTQYF | TGCAGTGCCCCCAGCACAGATACGCAGTATTTT
TRBJ2-5 | TRBV24-1 | . | . | CATSDSEQTQYF | TGTGCCACCAGTGATTCCGAGCAGACCCAGTACTTC
TRBJ1-2 | TRBV11-2 | . | TRBD1 | CASSPPPGGEVDGYTF | TGTGCCAGCAGCCCCCCCCCAGGGGGTGAAGTTGACGGCTACACCTTC
TRBJ2-2 | TRBV7-9 | . | . | CASSLDHTGELFF | TGTGCCAGCAGCTTAGATCACACCGGGGAGCTGTTTTTT
TRBJ2-7 | TRBV2 | . | TRBD1 | CASKNDRGHGEQYF | TGTGCCAGCAAAAATGACAGGGGGCATGGCGAGCAGTACTTC
TRBJ2-7 | TRBV12-3/TRBV12-4 | . | . | CASSNPRDVGGYEQYF | TGTGCCAGCAGCAACCCCCGGGACGTCGGAGGGTACGAGCAGTACTTC
TRBJ2-7 | TRBV27 | few | . | CASSPPGVSAEQYF | TGTGCCAGCAGCCCCCCCGGGGTCTCCGCCGAGCAGTACTTC
TRBJ1-1 | TRBV10-3 | . | . | CAISGSTELSEAFF | TGTGCCATCAGCGGATCGACAGAACTCTCTGAAGCTTTCTTT
TRBJ2-1 | TRBV28 | . | . | CASSLFGISGEQFF | TGTGCCAGCAGTTTATTCGGGATTAGCGGTGAGCAGTTCTTC
TRBJ1-2 | TRBV10-2 | once | . | CASSESTGLWGYTF | TGCGCCAGCAGTGAGTCGACAGGACTTTGGGGCTACACCTTC
TRBJ2-5 | TRBV5-4 | few | . | CASSLEAGSETQYF | TGTGCCAGCAGCTTGGAGGCAGGGAGTGAGACCCAGTACTTC
TRBJ1-1 | TRBV7-2 | few | . | CASSFTRARRGDTEAFF | TGTGCCAGCAGCTTTACCCGGGCCCGGCGTGGGGACACTGAAGCTTTCTTT
TRBJ1-1 | TRBV29-1 | once | . | CSVGKGGTEAFF | TGCAGCGTTGGCAAGGGTGGCACTGAAGCTTTCTTT
TRBJ2-3 | TRBV27 | . | TRBD2 | CASSLGLAGGPLDTQYF | TGTGCCAGCAGTTTGGGTTTAGCGGGGGGGCCTTTGGATACGCAGTATTTT
TRBJ1-5 | TRBV20-1 | once | TRBD1 | CSAGQGADQPQHF | TGCAGTGCTGGACAGGGGGCGGATCAGCCCCAGCATTTT
TRBJ2-7 | TRBV7-2 | few | . | CASSLSIAVSYEQYF | TGTGCCAGCAGCTTATCAATAGCGGTCTCCTACGAGCAGTACTTC